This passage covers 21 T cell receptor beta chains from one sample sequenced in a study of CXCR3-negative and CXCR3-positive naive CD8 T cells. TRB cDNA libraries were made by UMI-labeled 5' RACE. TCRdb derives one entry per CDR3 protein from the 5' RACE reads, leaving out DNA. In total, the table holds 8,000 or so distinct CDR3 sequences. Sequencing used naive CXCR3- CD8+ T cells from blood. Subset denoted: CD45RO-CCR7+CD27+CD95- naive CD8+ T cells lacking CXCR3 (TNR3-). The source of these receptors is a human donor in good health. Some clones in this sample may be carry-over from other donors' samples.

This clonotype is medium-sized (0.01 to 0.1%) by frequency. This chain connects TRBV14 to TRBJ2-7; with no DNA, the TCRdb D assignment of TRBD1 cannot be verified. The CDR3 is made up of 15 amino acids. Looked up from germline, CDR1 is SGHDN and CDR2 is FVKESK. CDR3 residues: CASSWRQGMAYEQYF.

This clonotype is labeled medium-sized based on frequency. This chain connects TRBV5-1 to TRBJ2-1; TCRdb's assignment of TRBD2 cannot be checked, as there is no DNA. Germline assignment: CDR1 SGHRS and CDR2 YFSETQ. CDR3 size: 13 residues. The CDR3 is CASSFGLAGEQFF.

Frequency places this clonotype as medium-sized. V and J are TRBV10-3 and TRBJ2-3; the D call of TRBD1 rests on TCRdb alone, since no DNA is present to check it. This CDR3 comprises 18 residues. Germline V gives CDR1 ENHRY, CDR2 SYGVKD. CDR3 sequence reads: CAISESRTGGLEIDTQYF.

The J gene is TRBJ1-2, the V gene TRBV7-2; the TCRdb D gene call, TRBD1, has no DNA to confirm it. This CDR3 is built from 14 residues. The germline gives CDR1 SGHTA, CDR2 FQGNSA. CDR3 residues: CASSLDGTVYGYTF.

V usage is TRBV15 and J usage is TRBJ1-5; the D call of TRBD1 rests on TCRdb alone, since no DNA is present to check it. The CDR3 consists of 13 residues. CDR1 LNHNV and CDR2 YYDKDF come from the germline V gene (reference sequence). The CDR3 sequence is CATSGTVNQPQHF. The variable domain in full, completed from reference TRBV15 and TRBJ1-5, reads DAMVIQNPRYQVTQFGKPVTLSCSQTLNHNVMYWYQQKSSQAPKLLFHYYDKDFNNEADTPDNFQSRRPNTSFCFLDIRSPGLGDTAMYLCATSGTVNQPQHFGDGTRLSIL.

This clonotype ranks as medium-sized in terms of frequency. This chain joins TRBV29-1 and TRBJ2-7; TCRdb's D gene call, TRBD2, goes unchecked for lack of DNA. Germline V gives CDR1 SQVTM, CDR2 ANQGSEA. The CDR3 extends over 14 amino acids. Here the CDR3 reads CSALGLAGAYEQYF.

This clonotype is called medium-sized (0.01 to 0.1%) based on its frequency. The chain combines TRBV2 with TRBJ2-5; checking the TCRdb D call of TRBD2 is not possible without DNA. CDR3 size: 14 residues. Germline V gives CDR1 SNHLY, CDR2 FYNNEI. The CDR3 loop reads CATGLAGNQETQYF.

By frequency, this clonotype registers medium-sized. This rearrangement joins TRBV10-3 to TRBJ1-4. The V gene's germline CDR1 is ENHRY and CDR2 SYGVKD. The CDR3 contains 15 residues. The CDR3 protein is CAISESDRGGEKLFF.

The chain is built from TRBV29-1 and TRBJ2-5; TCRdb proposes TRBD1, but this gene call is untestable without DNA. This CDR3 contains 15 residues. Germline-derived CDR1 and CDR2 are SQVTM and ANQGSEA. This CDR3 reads CSVDREGTGQETQYF. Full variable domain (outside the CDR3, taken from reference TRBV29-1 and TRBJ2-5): SAVISQKPSRDICQRGTSLTIQCQVDSQVTMMFWYRQQPGQSLTLIATANQGSEATYESGFVIDKFPISRPNLTFSTLTVSNMSPEDSSIYLCSVDREGTGQETQYFGPGTRLLVL.

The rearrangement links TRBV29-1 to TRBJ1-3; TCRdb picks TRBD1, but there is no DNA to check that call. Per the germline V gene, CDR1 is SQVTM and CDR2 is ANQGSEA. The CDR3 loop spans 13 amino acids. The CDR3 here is CSVGAGDGNTIYF.

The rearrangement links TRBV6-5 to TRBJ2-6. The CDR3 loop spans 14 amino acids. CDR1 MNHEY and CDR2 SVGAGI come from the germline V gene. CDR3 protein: CASSYFSGANVLTF.

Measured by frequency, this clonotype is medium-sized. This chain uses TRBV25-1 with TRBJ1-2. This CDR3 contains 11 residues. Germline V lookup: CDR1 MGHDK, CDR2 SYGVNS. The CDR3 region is CASSEFYGYTF.

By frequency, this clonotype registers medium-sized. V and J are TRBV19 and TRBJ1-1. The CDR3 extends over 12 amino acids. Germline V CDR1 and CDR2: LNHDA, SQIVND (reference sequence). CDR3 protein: CASSIEGTEAFF.

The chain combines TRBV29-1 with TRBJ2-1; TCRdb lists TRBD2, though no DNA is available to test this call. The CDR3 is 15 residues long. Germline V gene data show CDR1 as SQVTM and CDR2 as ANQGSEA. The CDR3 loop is CSVETSGSPYNEQFF.

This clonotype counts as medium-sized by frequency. The CDR3 is CSVEDLGQSTYEQYF. The rearrangement uses TRBV29-1 and TRBJ2-7; absent DNA, TCRdb's TRBD1 call cannot be checked. Germline loops: CDR1 SQVTM, CDR2 ANQGSEA. The CDR3 extends over 15 amino acids.

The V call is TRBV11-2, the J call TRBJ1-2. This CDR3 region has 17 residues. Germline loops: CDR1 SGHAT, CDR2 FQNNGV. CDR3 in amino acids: CASSWGALDLANYGYTF.

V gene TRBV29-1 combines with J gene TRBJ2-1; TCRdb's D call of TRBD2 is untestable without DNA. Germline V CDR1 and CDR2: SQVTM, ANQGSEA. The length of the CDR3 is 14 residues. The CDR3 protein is CSVAGLAGDGEQFF.

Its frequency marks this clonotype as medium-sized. The chain's CDR3 is CSVDGSGGAYEQFF. V is TRBV29-1 and J is TRBJ2-1; the D gene TCRdb calls, TRBD2, cannot be checked with no DNA. There are 14 residues in the CDR3. Germline V gene lookup returns CDR1 SQVTM and CDR2 ANQGSEA.

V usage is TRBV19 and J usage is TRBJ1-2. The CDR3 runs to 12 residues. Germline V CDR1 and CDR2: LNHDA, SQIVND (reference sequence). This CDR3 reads CASSMDGGGYTF.

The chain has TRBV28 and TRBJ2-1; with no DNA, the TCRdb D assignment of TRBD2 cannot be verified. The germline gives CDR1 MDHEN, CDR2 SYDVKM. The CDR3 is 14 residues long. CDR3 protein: CASSSPGLVNEQFF.

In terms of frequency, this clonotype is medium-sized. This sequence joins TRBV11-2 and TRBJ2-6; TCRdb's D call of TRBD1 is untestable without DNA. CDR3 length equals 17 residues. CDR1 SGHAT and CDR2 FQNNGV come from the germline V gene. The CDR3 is CASSLTTAPSGANVLTF.